This passage covers 10 T cell receptor beta chains from one sample sequenced in a study of blood T cell repertoires in COVID-19. Only in-frame clones appear in the TCRdb table, and some are missing; sequencing was by immunoSEQ multiplex PCR. The sample yields around 64,000 clones, 91% seen once. The sequenced sample was peripheral blood. The receptors here all came from a human donor in a cohort sampled during active COVID-19.

The chain is built from TRBV6-2 or TRBV6-3 and TRBJ2-5; no definite D call. The CDR3 runs 15 residues. Germline V gene sequence: CDR1 MNHEY, CDR2 SVGEGT. The V and J ends lost 2 bases and 0 bases respectively, with 10 bases between them. DNA of the CDR3: TGTGCCAGCAGTTACGTGGTCGGGTACCAAGAGACCCAGTACTTC. Protein product: CASSYVVGYQETQYF.

To note about this clone: This CDR3 is also generated by other DNA sequences in the sample. CDR3: CASSIGRNTDTQYF. The DNA of the CDR3 is TGTGCCAGTAGTATCGGGAGAAACACAGATACGCAGTATTTT. The rearrangement joins TRBV19 to TRBJ2-3, with D perhaps matching TRBD2 (6 bases). Trimming pared 3 bases from V and 2 bases from J, leaving 9 bases between. The CDR3 is 14 amino acids. CDR1 and CDR2 from the germline V gene are LNHDA and SQIVND (reference sequence). The full variable domain, its missing parts supplied by reference TRBV19 and TRBJ2-3, is DGGITQSPKYLFRKEGQNVTLSCEQNLNHDAMYWYRQDPGQGLRLIYYSQIVNDFQKGDIAEGYSVSREKKESFPLTVTSAQKNPTAFYLCASSIGRNTDTQYFGPGTRLTVL.

The chain carries TRBV19 and TRBJ2-1; D remains ambiguous. This CDR3 has 13 residues. Trimming shortened V by 6 bases and J by 1 base, and 7 bases separated the two germline ends. From germline, CDR1 is LNHDA and CDR2 SQIVND (reference sequence). The DNA of the CDR3 is TGTGCCAGTAGCCCTGTTTCCTACAATGAGCAGTTCTTC. Translated: CASSPVSYNEQFF.

The rearrangement uses TRBV9 and TRBJ2-5; TRBD1 is a possible D gene (5 bases). The V end lost 2 bases, the J end lost 5 bases, and 10 bases lay between the germline ends. This CDR3 region has 13 residues. Germline V CDR1 and CDR2: SGDLS, YYNGEE. The CDR3, as DNA: TGTGCCAGCAGCGTTAGGGGTGAGGAGACCCAGTACTTC. Protein product: CASSVRGEETQYF. Full variable domain (outside the CDR3, taken from reference TRBV9 and TRBJ2-5): DSGVTQTPKHLITATGQRVTLRCSPRSGDLSVYWYQQSLDQGLQFLIQYYNGEERAKGNILERFSAQQFPDLHSELNLSSLELGDSALYFCASSVRGEETQYFGPGTRLLVL.

The chain employs TRBV7-6 and TRBJ2-3; TRBD2 matches 9 bases. The CDR3 sequence is 16 residues long. V lost 3 bases to trimming and J lost 1 base; unmatched junction nucleotides: 5. Germline CDR1 is SGHVS and CDR2 is FNYEAQ. The CDR3 loop is CASSFFSGGGTDTQYF. The DNA of the CDR3 is TGTGCCAGCAGCTTTTTTAGCGGGGGAGGCACAGATACGCAGTATTTT.

This chain joins TRBV5-8 and TRBJ2-5, with 7 bases aligning to TRBD1. J was trimmed by 1 base and V by 4 bases; bases with no gene match: 10. CDR3 size: 16 residues. Germline CDR1 is SGHTS and CDR2 is YDEGEE. The CDR3 is CASSLSPTGSQETQYF. As DNA, the CDR3 is TGTGCCAGCAGCCTTTCCCCGACAGGGTCCCAAGAGACCCAGTACTTC.

The chain employs TRBV5-5 and TRBJ2-6; the match to TRBD2 covers 10 bases. Germline trimming cut 4 bases from V and 0 bases from J; bases unmatched to any gene: 10. Germline CDR1 and CDR2: SGHKS and YYEKEE (reference sequence). This CDR3 contains 19 residues. In DNA, the CDR3 is TGTGCCAGCAGCCCGGGAGAGCGGGAGGGTTACTCTGGGGCCAACGTCCTGACTTTC. Its protein is CASSPGEREGYSGANVLTF. The entire variable domain, with the rest obtained from reference TRBV5-5 and TRBJ2-6, is as follows: DAGVTQSPTHLIKTRGQQVTLRCSPISGHKSVSWYQQVLGQGPQFIFQYYEKEERGRGNFPDRFSARQFPNYSSELNVNALLLGDSALYLCASSPGEREGYSGANVLTFGAGSRLTVL.

The chain recombines TRBV27 with TRBJ1-5, with a weak D call TRBD1 (6 bases). The V gene lost 5 bases and the J gene lost 1 base, with 12 bases spanning the gap. This CDR3 comprises 15 residues. CDR1 is MNHEY and CDR2 is SMNVEV in the germline V gene (reference sequence). CDR3 nucleotides: TGTGCCAGCAGTATCAACCAGGGGAGCAATCAGCCCCAGCATTTT. Its protein product is CASSINQGSNQPQHF.

The V and J genes are TRBV7-2 and TRBJ1-1; 7 bases fit TRBD1. There are 16 residues in the CDR3. The ends lost 5 bases at V and 2 bases at J; junction bases unmatched: 11. Germline loops: CDR1 SGHTA, CDR2 FQGNSA. The CDR3 nucleotides read TGTGCCAGCAGCCCTCAGACAGGGACACTTAACACTGAAGCTTTCTTT. It yields the protein CASSPQTGTLNTEAFF.

The gene calls are TRBV7-9 and TRBJ1-6, with 7 positions matching TRBD1. Germline trimming cut 3 bases from V and 0 bases from J; bases unmatched to any gene: 8. This CDR3 has 18 amino acids. Looked up from germline, CDR1 is SEHNR and CDR2 is FQNEAQ (reference sequence). Written as DNA, the CDR3 is TGTGCCAGCAGCTTTCCTGGCAGGGGGAGCTCCTATAATTCACCCCTCCACTTT. Encoded protein: CASSFPGRGSSYNSPLHF.